This T cell receptor (beta chain) was recovered during a study of T-cell memory formation after mild COVID-19. Study-wide points: Among clones contracting day 15 to 85, CD4/CD8 was balanced, whereas later expanders leaned CD4+.

Only a few counts were recorded for this clonotype. Its specificity is unknown. The TCR alpha and TCR beta cDNA libraries, bearing sample barcodes and UMIs, were generated by 5'RACE using constant-segment primers. TCRdb reprocessed the 5' RACE reads via MiXCR and lists one record per CDR3 protein. The sample shows tens of thousands of distinct CDR3 sequences, 7.3% of them seen only once. The clonotype comes from a man between 18 and 29 years old who had mild COVID-19 (a few samples of this study predate the infection). Cell type and time point are not known. Sequenced: PBMCs or a T cell subset sorted from them (not recorded which).

The CDR3 reads CSVPAAGGTDTQYF. Written as DNA, the CDR3 is TGCAGTGTCCCGGCGGCGGGGGGCACAGATACGCAGTATTTT. The J gene is TRBJ2-3, the V gene TRBV20-1; 7 bases match TRBD2. CDR3 length equals 14 residues. Trimming took 7 bases from V and 1 from J; bases not matched to a gene: 8. Germline CDR1 DFQATT, CDR2 SNEGSKA (reference sequence).